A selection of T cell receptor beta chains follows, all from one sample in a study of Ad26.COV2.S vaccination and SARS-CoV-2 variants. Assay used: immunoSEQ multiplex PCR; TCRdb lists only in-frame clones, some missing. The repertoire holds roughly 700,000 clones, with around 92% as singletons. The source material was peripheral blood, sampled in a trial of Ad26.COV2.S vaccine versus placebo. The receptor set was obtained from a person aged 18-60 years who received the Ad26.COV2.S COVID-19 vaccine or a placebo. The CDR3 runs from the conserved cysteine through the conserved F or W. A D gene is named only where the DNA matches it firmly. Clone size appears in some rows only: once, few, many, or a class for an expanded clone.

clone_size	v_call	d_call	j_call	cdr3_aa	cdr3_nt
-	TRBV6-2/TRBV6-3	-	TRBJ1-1	CASSPGRNTEAFF	TGTGCCAGCAGTCCCGGACGGAACACTGAAGCTTTCTTT
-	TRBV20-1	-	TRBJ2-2	CSASDHTGELFF	TGCAGTGCTAGTGATCACACCGGGGAGCTGTTTTTT
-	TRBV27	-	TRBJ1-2	CASSLKGGYYGYTF	TGTGCCAGCAGTTTAAAGGGGGGGTACTATGGCTACACCTTC
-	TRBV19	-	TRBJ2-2	CASTLGMGYRNTGELFF	TGTGCCAGCACCTTGGGGATGGGATACCGCAACACCGGGGAGCTGTTTTTT
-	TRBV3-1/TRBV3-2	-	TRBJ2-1	CASSQRGGRRSEQFF	TGTGCCAGCAGCCAACGCGGTGGTAGGCGTAGTGAGCAGTTCTTC
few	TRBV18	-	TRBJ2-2	CASSPVQTGELFF	TGTGCCAGCTCACCAGTGCAGACCGGGGAGCTGTTTTTT
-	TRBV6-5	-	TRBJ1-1	CASSYSHNTEAFF	TGTGCCAGCAGTTACTCGCATAACACTGAAGCTTTCTTT
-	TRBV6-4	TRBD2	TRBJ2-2	CASSTGTSRQRNTGELFF	TGTGCCAGCAGTACCGGGACTAGCCGCCAACGGAACACCGGGGAGCTGTTTTTT
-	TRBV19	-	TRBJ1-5	CASSIDLTANNQPQHF	TGTGCCAGTAGTATAGATCTGACAGCCAACAATCAGCCCCAGCATTTT
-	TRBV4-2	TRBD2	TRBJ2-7	CASSQTTSGYEQYF	TGTGCCAGCAGCCAGACGACTAGCGGATACGAGCAGTACTTC
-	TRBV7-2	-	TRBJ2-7	CASSFFGQKPSYEQYF	TGTGCCAGCAGCTTTTTTGGACAGAAACCTTCCTACGAGCAGTACTTC
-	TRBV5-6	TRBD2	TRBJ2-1	CASSFSGGFYNEQFF	TGTGCCAGCAGCTTTAGCGGGGGGTTTTACAATGAGCAGTTCTTC
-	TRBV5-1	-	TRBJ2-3	CASSFLYAGGTDTQYF	TGCGCCAGCAGCTTTTTGTACGCAGGGGGGACAGATACGCAGTATTTT
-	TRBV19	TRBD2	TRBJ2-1	CASRGTSGAYNEQFF	TGTGCCAGTAGGGGGACTAGCGGGGCCTACAATGAGCAGTTCTTC
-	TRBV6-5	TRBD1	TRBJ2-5	CASSYSGTGVETQYF	TGTGCCAGCAGTTATTCCGGGACAGGGGTGGAGACCCAGTACTTC
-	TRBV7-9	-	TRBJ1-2	CASSSSITGGYTF	TGTGCCAGCAGCTCCAGTATTACAGGAGGCTACACCTTC
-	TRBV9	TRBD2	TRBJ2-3	CASSVGLAGGLTDTQYF	TGTGCCAGCAGCGTAGGACTAGCGGGGGGGCTAACAGATACGCAGTATTTT
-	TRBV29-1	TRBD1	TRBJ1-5	CSVGQGGGQPQHF	TGCAGCGTTGGACAGGGTGGAGGACAGCCCCAGCATTTT
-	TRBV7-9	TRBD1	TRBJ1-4	CASSTQTGGNEKLFF	TGTGCCAGCAGCACCCAGACAGGGGGAAATGAAAAACTGTTTTTT
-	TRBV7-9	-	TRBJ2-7	CASSFTYEQYF	TGTGCCAGCAGCTTCACCTACGAGCAGTACTTC
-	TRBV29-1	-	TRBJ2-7	CSVAGYHEQYF	TGCAGCGTTGCAGGGTACCACGAGCAGTACTTC
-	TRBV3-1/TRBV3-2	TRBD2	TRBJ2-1	CASSQDLLAGGLDEQFF	TGTGCCAGCAGCCAAGATTTACTAGCGGGGGGGCTCGATGAGCAGTTCTTC